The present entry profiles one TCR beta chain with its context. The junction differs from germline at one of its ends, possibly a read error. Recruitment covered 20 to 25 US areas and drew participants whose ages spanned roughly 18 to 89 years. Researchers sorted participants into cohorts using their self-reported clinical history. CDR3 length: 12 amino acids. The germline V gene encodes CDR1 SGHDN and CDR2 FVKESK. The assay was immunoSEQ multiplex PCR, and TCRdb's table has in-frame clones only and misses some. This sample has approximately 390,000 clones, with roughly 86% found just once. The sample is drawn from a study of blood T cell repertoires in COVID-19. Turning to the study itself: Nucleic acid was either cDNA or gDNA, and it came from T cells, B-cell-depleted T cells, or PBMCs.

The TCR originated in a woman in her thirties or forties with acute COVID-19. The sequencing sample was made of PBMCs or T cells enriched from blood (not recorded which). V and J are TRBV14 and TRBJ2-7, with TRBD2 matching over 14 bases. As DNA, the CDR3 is TGTGCCAGCAGCCTGGGACTAGCGGGGGAGCACTTC. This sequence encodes CASSLGLAGEHF.